A single sample gave rise to the 18 T cell receptor beta chains below, sequenced in a study of blood T cells in healthy people across ages. A second roughly 6 to 12 cycle PCR used barcoded and J-beta primers. Each CDR3 protein is one row after TCRdb ran MiXCR on the 5' RACE reads. This sample has around 580,000 distinct CDR3 sequences, with less than 60% found just once. Sequenced input: blood. The receptors here all came from a man at least 80 years old in good health.

Worth noting for this clonotype: A read error is possible here, since a much larger clone lies one base away. The CDR3 is CANSAGDYGYTF. CDR3 DNA sequence: TGTGCCAACAGCGCCGGGGACTATGGCTACACCTTC. This chain connects TRBV9 to TRBJ1-2; unclear D gene. From germline, CDR1 is SGDLS and CDR2 YYNGEE. The CDR3 covers 12 residues. Drawing the rest from reference TRBV9 and TRBJ1-2, the complete variable domain is DSGVTQTPKHLITATGQRVTLRCSPRSGDLSVYWYQQSLDQGLQFLIQYYNGEERAKGNILERFSAQQFPDLHSELNLSSLELGDSALYFCANSAGDYGYTFGSGTRLTVV.

The V call is TRBV6-1, the J call TRBJ1-2, with D hard to call. Germline V gene data show CDR1 as MNHNS and CDR2 as SASEGT. The CDR3 spans 15 residues. The V end was cut by 0 bases, the J end by 4 bases, with 12 bases between. DNA for the CDR3: TGTGCCAGCAGTGAAGCGCGGGAGGGTCCCTATGGCTACACCTTC. Translation: CASSEAREGPYGYTF.

The J gene is TRBJ2-3, the V gene TRBV9; 12 bases are a match to TRBD2. Germline V lookup: CDR1 SGDLS, CDR2 YYNGEE. This CDR3 is 15 amino acids long. The junction had 5 bases not matched to a gene; V was cut back by 3 bases and J by 6 bases. This CDR3 reads CASSALAGGMDTQYF. As DNA, the CDR3 is TGTGCCAGCAGCGCCCTAGCGGGGGGGATGGATACGCAGTATTTT.

CDR3 residues: CASRDHTKSSTDTQYF. CDR3 nucleotide sequence: TGTGCCAGCAGGGACCATACAAAATCTAGCACAGATACGCAGTATTTT. V gene TRBV11-2 combines with J gene TRBJ2-3; no clear D. CDR1 and CDR2 (germline): SGHAT, FQNNGV. Trimming cost V 6 bases and J 0 bases, with 16 bases left between them. This CDR3 contains 16 residues.

The chain employs TRBV4-1 and TRBJ2-1, with D uncertain. There are 15 residues in the CDR3. V lost 0 bases to trimming and J lost 2 bases, with 8 bases between them. The germline V gene encodes CDR1 MGHRA and CDR2 YSYEKL. The CDR3 loop reads CASSQDRVTYNEQFF. The DNA for the CDR3 is TGCGCCAGCAGCCAAGATAGGGTTACCTACAATGAGCAGTTCTTC.

The chain employs TRBV20-1 and TRBJ2-5, with no clear D. The last part of the DNA fits TRBJ2-7 better; the J call may be wrong. The CDR3 has 13 residues. In germline, CDR1 is DFQATT, CDR2 SNEGSKA (reference sequence). This CDR3 is CSATRYRPHEQYF. CDR3 DNA sequence: TGCAGTGCTACGAGGTACCGACCCCACGAGCAGTACTTC.

CDR3 coding DNA: TGTGCCAGCAGTTGGGGAGGGGGCACTAACTATGGCTACACCTTC. As protein: CASSWGGGTNYGYTF. The rearrangement joins TRBV28 to TRBJ1-2; 7 bases are a match to TRBD1. The CDR3 runs to 15 residues. The trim removed 4 bases at V and 0 bases at J, leaving 5 bases unmatched. From germline, CDR1 is MDHEN and CDR2 SYDVKM.

This clonotype was observed many times. The rearrangement uses TRBV6-6 and TRBJ2-5; no firm D call. The ends were cut back, 0 bases at V and 5 bases at J, with 13 bases in the middle. The length of the CDR3 is 15 residues. Germline assignment: CDR1 MNHNY and CDR2 SVGAGI (reference sequence). In nucleotides, the CDR3 is TGTGCCAGCAGTTACTCCCGGACCTCGGTCGAGACCCAGTACTTC. This gives the protein CASSYSRTSVETQYF.

This rearrangement joins TRBV20-1 to TRBJ2-1, with TRBD2 as a possible D gene (5 bases). CDR1 DFQATT and CDR2 SNEGSKA come from the germline V gene (reference sequence). Trimming shortened V by 3 bases and J by 7 bases, and 13 bases separated the two germline ends. CDR3 size: 13 residues. DNA for the CDR3: TGCAGTGCTAGGACGGGGAAAAGGAATGAGCAGTTCTTC. This encodes CSARTGKRNEQFF.

In its sample, this clonotype was seen a few times. The chain uses TRBV12-3 or TRBV12-4 and TRBJ1-1, with 7 bases that match TRBD1. Unmatched junction bases numbered 5, after V lost 5 bases and J lost 2 bases. The CDR3 runs 14 residues. This CDR3 reads CASSLYRGNTEAFF. The CDR3 nucleotides read TGTGCCAGCAGTCTATACAGGGGAAACACTGAAGCTTTCTTT.

The J gene is TRBJ2-5, the V gene TRBV29-1; D possibly corresponds to TRBD2 (5 bases). The J call could be wrong; TRBJ2-7 is a better fit for the DNA end. Germline CDR1 and CDR2: SQVTM and ANQGSEA. The CDR3 contains 12 residues. CDR3 region: CSVVEGRHEQYF. The CDR3 DNA sequence: TGCAGCGTTGTAGAGGGTCGGCACGAGCAGTACTTC.

The rearrangement joins TRBV7-2 to TRBJ2-5; 8 nucleotides agree with TRBD1. This CDR3 contains 13 residues. Germline loops: CDR1 SGHTA, CDR2 FQGNSA. V was clipped by 5 bases and J by 11 bases; unmatched bases: 10. CDR3 in DNA: TGTGCCAGCAGCCCCACGACAGGGGTTAAGCAGTACTTC. Protein sequence: CASSPTTGVKQYF. Using reference TRBV7-2 and TRBJ2-5 for the parts outside the CDR3, the full variable domain is GAGVSQSPSNKVTEKGKDVELRCDPISGHTALYWYRQSLGQGLEFLIYFQGNSAPDKSGLPSDRFSAERTGGSVSTLTIQRTQQEDSAVYLCASSPTTGVKQYFGPGTRLLVL.

Judged by abundance, this clonotype is medium-sized (0.01 to 0.1%). V usage is TRBV6-5 and J usage is TRBJ2-3; unclear D gene. CDR1 and CDR2 (germline): MNHEY, SVGAGI. The V gene lost 4 bases and the J gene lost 0 bases, with 11 bases spanning the gap. The CDR3 runs to 15 residues. CDR3 amino acids: CASSLDGSSTDTQYF. The CDR3 coding sequence is TGTGCCAGCAGTTTGGACGGCTCTAGCACAGATACGCAGTATTTT.

Only one count was recorded for this clonotype. The chain is built from TRBV20-1 and TRBJ1-1; 8 bases align to TRBD1. This CDR3 comprises 12 residues. Germline V gene lookup returns CDR1 DFQATT and CDR2 SNEGSKA (reference sequence). V trimming: 5 bases; J trimming: 8 bases; junction bases outside the gene matches: 7. CDR3 amino acids: CSAVGTGDEAFF. The CDR3 DNA reads as TGCAGTGCTGTCGGGACAGGAGACGAAGCTTTCTTT.

This clonotype was counted once. This chain joins TRBV3-1 and TRBJ1-3, with 7 nucleotides matching TRBD1. V shed 1 base and J 4 bases; nucleotides not matched to a gene: 4. The CDR3 length is 15 residues. Germline V lookup: CDR1 LGHDT, CDR2 YNNKEL (reference sequence). The CDR3 sequence: CASSQGTGVGNTIYF. DNA for the CDR3: TGTGCCAGCAGCCAAGGAACAGGGGTCGGAAACACCATATATTTT.

This clonotype is a singleton in its sample. The V gene is TRBV7-9, the J gene TRBJ2-5; D gene unclear. CDR3 size: 14 residues. Germline assignment: CDR1 SEHNR and CDR2 FQNEAQ (reference sequence). V shed 0 bases and J shed 10 bases, with 15 bases lying between them. Here the CDR3 reads CASSLASVGRNQYF. The CDR3 region has the DNA TGTGCCAGCAGCTTAGCGTCCGTGGGCAGAAACCAGTACTTC.

The gene calls are TRBV6-2 or TRBV6-3 and TRBJ2-7; no reliable D call. Germline V CDR1 and CDR2: MNHEY, SVGEGT. V gave up 5 bases and J gave up 5 bases, with 16 bases separating them. The CDR3 is 14 residues long. The CDR3 DNA reads as TGTGCCAGCAGTCCCAGGAGACTGGCCCACGAGCAGTACTTC. Its protein product is CASSPRRLAHEQYF.

The chain links TRBV7-3 to TRBJ2-3; TRBD1 aligns across 8 bases. There are 14 residues in the CDR3. Germline V gives CDR1 SGHTA, CDR2 FQGTGA. J gave up 8 bases and V 3 bases, and 7 bases lay outside the gene matches. CDR3 in DNA: TGTGCCAGCAGCTTGGACAGGGAAGCAGCTACGCAGTATTTT. It translates to CASSLDREAATQYF.